This entry lists 4 T cell receptor beta chains sequenced from one sample in a study of blood T cell repertoires in COVID-19. Measured with immunoSEQ multiplex PCR; TCRdb has only the in-frame clones, and not every one. Of approximately 150,000 clones in the sample, around nine tenths are singletons; the top ten hold over 8.5%. The sample was peripheral blood. These receptors originate from a woman aged 50 to 60 with active or convalescent COVID-19.

The CDR3 sequence is CASRNPGQRGEKLFF. The DNA of the CDR3 is TGTGCCAGCAGAAACCCGGGACAGAGGGGGGAAAAACTGTTTTTT. The chain links TRBV2 to TRBJ1-4; 7 positions match TRBD1. Per the germline V gene, CDR1 is SNHLY and CDR2 is FYNNEI. The trim removed 6 bases at V and 8 bases at J, leaving 12 bases unmatched. The CDR3 is 15 amino acids.

This clone has only a few counts. Here the CDR3 reads CASSLAGDPGELFF. Written as DNA, the CDR3 is TGTGCCAGCAGCTTGGCAGGGGATCCCGGGGAGCTGTTTTTT. V gene TRBV7-9 combines with J gene TRBJ2-2; TRBD1 might be the D (6 bases). The CDR3 covers 14 residues. Germline-derived CDR1 and CDR2 are SEHNR and FQNEAQ (reference sequence). The V and J ends lost 3 bases and 6 bases respectively, with 11 bases between them.

The chain carries TRBV29-1 and TRBJ2-5; perhaps TRBD2 as D (5 bases). Germline V gives CDR1 SQVTM, CDR2 ANQGSEA. This CDR3 is 16 amino acids long. With 6 bases removed from V and 1 base from J, the gap between germline ends came to 21 bases. CDR3 nucleotides: TGCAGCGTCCCAGGACTTCCCCCGTCCCTCCAAGAGACCCAGTACTTC. Encoded protein: CSVPGLPPSLQETQYF.

The chain uses TRBV2 and TRBJ2-4; a possible D gene is TRBD1 (6 bases). V lost 6 bases and J 8 bases, leaving 8 bases between the germline ends. The V gene's germline CDR1 is SNHLY and CDR2 FYNNEI. The CDR3 has 11 amino acids. The CDR3: CASRGGDIQYF. CDR3 nucleotides: TGTGCCAGCAGAGGGGGAGACATTCAGTACTTC.